Presented here are 27 T cell receptor beta chains from one specimen sequenced in a study of blood T cells in healthy people across ages. PCR was performed a second time for about 6 to 12 cycles using a sample-barcoded 5' primer and a J-beta primer mix. MiXCR, run by TCRdb on the 5' RACE reads, gives a single entry per CDR3 protein. Found here are around 1,700,000 distinct CDR3 sequences, 28% of them singletons; the top ten hold roughly 8%. Sequences were obtained from blood. These receptor sequences come from a woman under 40 in good health.

A remark on this clonotype: At one of its ends the junction is not consistent with the germline gene, which may arise from a read error. The chain employs TRBV20-1 and TRBJ2-5, with 7 bases fitting TRBD2. The CDR3 is 17 residues long. Germline V gene data show CDR1 as DFQATT and CDR2 as SNEGSKA (reference sequence). The CDR3 here is CSARTVAAGVGQETPYF. CDR3 DNA: TGCAGTGCTAGGACCGTTGCGGCGGGAGTGGGGCAAGAGACCCCGTACTTC.

The table lists this clonotype with a few counts. The genes are TRBV6-1 and TRBJ1-2; D is ambiguous. Looked up from germline, CDR1 is MNHNS and CDR2 is SASEGT. The CDR3 runs 16 residues. With 3 bases removed from V and 5 bases from J, the gap between germline ends came to 19 bases. CDR3 residues: CASSDLRPSEGYGYTF. Written as DNA, the CDR3 is TGTGCCAGCAGTGACCTAAGACCGTCGGAGGGTTATGGCTACACCTTC.

The CDR3 is CAIRTSGAKETQYF. In DNA form, the CDR3 reads TGTGCCATCAGGACTAGCGGGGCCAAAGAGACCCAGTACTTC. The rearrangement uses TRBV10-3 and TRBJ2-5; 11 bases are a match to TRBD2. There are 14 residues in the CDR3. Germline V gene lookup returns CDR1 ENHRY and CDR2 SYGVKD. V trimming: 6 bases; J trimming: 3 bases; junction bases outside the gene matches: 3.

The chain carries TRBV5-1 and TRBJ2-3; a weak D match, TRBD2 (5 bases). Trimming removed 4 bases at V and 2 bases at J, with 14 bases between. Per germline, CDR1 SGHRS and CDR2 YFSETQ. The CDR3 spans 15 residues. The CDR3 loop is CASSDRRSDTDTQYF. The CDR3 DNA reads as TGCGCCAGCAGCGATCGACGTAGCGACACAGATACGCAGTATTTT.

This clonotype showed up just once. V is TRBV7-2 and J is TRBJ1-1; D is ambiguous. The germline V gene encodes CDR1 SGHTA and CDR2 FQGNSA. Between the trimmed V and J ends, which lost 3 bases and 3 bases, there was a span of 11 bases. The length of the CDR3 is 14 residues. The CDR3 protein is CASSFSTEDTEAFF. In DNA form, the CDR3 reads TGTGCCAGCAGCTTTAGTACGGAGGACACTGAAGCTTTCTTT.

This clonotype was counted once. One end of the junction is discordant with germline, which a read error may explain. The chain carries TRBV6-5 and TRBJ2-7; 11 bases fit TRBD1. In germline, CDR1 is MNHEY, CDR2 SVGAGI. The CDR3 has 15 residues. The CDR3 DNA is TGTGTCAGCAGTGGCAGGGGACAGGGGGCCTACGAGCAGTACTTC. Its translation: CVSSGRGQGAYEQYF.

This clonotype occurred many times. J is TRBJ2-7 and V is TRBV7-2, with 10 nucleotides matching TRBD2. This CDR3 is built from 15 residues. Germline-derived CDR1 and CDR2 are SGHTA and FQGNSA. The V segment lost 2 bases and the J segment 6 bases; nucleotides outside the gene matches: 7. CDR3 coding DNA: TGTGCCAGCAGCTTATACCTAGCGGGGGATTTCGAGCAGTACTTC. It translates to CASSLYLAGDFEQYF. The full variable domain, with the rest looked up from reference TRBV7-2 and TRBJ2-7, is GAGVSQSPSNKVTEKGKDVELRCDPISGHTALYWYRQSLGQGLEFLIYFQGNSAPDKSGLPSDRFSAERTGGSVSTLTIQRTQQEDSAVYLCASSLYLAGDFEQYFGPGTRLTVT.

This clonotype has a handful of counts. This sequence joins TRBV27 and TRBJ2-7, with a weak D call TRBD2 (6 bases). The CDR3 is made up of 15 amino acids. Trimming removed 3 bases at V and 0 bases at J, with 12 bases between. Germline CDR1 reads MNHEY; CDR2 reads SMNVEV (reference sequence). CDR3: CASSFGTSSSYEQYF. DNA for the CDR3: TGTGCCAGCAGTTTTGGGACTTCAAGCTCCTACGAGCAGTACTTC.

This chain connects TRBV20-1 to TRBJ2-4; 13 bases line up with TRBD2. The CDR3 contains 18 residues. Germline loops: CDR1 DFQATT, CDR2 SNEGSKA (reference sequence). V trimming: 3 bases; J trimming: 3 bases; junction bases outside the gene matches: 11. CDR3 DNA: TGCAGTGCTAGGCCGGGACTAGCGGGGAATGATGACAAAAACATTCAGTACTTC. Protein sequence: CSARPGLAGNDDKNIQYF.

This clonotype was detected ten times or more. This chain joins TRBV12-3 or TRBV12-4 and TRBJ2-3, with 7 nucleotides matching TRBD1. The CDR3 has 15 residues. Losses at the gene ends were 2 bases for V and 1 base for J; bases not matched to a gene: 3. The CDR3 coding sequence is TGTGCCAGCAGTTTAAGAGGGGGCGGCACAGATACGCAGTATTTT. Translation: CASSLRGGGTDTQYF.

This clonotype has only a few counts. V usage is TRBV5-1 and J usage is TRBJ2-5, with D uncertain. Trimming took 5 bases from V and 2 from J, leaving 10 bases between them. The CDR3 is 13 amino acids. The V gene's germline CDR1 is SGHRS and CDR2 YFSETQ. The CDR3 DNA is TGCGCCAGCAGGATTGGGCAGCAAGAGACCCAGTACTTC. This sequence encodes CASRIGQQETQYF.

This chain links TRBV7-2 with TRBJ1-2, with TRBD1 identical over 9 bases. V lost 0 bases, J lost 5 bases, and 7 bases stayed unmatched. The germline gives CDR1 SGHTA, CDR2 FQGNSA. This CDR3 is 16 amino acids long. The DNA for the CDR3 is TGTGCCAGCAGCTTAGCCCTGGGGACAGGGCGTTATGGCTACACCTTC. Encoded protein: CASSLALGTGRYGYTF.

This clonotype turned up a few times. A much larger clone lies a single base off, so this may be a read error. This rearrangement joins TRBV20-1 to TRBJ2-7; unclear D gene. Germline V gene sequence: CDR1 DFQATT, CDR2 SNEGSKA (reference sequence). CDR3 length: 11 amino acids. As DNA, the CDR3 is TGCAGGGGTGCGGATTACTACGAGCAGTACTTC. This translates into CRGADYYEQYF.

This clonotype was recorded many times. The V call is TRBV6-6, the J call TRBJ2-3, with TRBD2 matching over 7 bases. V gave up 6 bases and J gave up 5 bases; unmatched junction bases: 2. The length of the CDR3 is 12 residues. The V gene's germline CDR1 is MNHNY and CDR2 SVGAGI (reference sequence). This chain's CDR3 is CASSTGGDTQYF. The CDR3 DNA sequence: TGTGCCAGCAGCACGGGGGGAGATACGCAGTATTTT.

This clonotype was detected only a few times. The chain recombines TRBV20-1 with TRBJ2-1; D is ambiguous. CDR1 DFQATT and CDR2 SNEGSKA come from the germline V gene (reference sequence). V shed 6 bases and J shed 2 bases, with 8 bases lying between them. CDR3 length equals 12 residues. CDR3 protein: CSAISTYNEQFF. The DNA of the CDR3 is TGCAGTGCCATCAGTACCTACAATGAGCAGTTCTTC.

This clonotype was observed a few times. The chain combines TRBV7-3 with TRBJ1-6; D gene uncertain. The CDR3 contains 15 residues. V shed 3 bases and J shed 7 bases, with 13 bases lying between them. The germline gives CDR1 SGHTA, CDR2 FQGTGA. The CDR3 spells CASSLDGPRNSPLHF. In DNA, the CDR3 is TGTGCCAGCAGCTTGGACGGCCCTAGGAATTCACCCCTCCACTTT.

This clonotype was recorded at least ten times. Germline and junction disagree at one end, which may indicate a read error. The chain couples TRBV11-2 to TRBJ2-7; 9 nucleotides line up with TRBD1. Germline V lookup: CDR1 SGHAT, CDR2 FQNNGV. The CDR3 length is 14 residues. CDR3 nucleotides: TGTGCCAGCAGCGTAGACAGGGGGTTGCAGGAGCAGTACTTC. This translates into CASSVDRGLQEQYF.

J is TRBJ2-2 and V is TRBV28; no clear D. CDR3 length: 17 amino acids. Trimming left V 2 bases short and J 4 bases short, with 17 bases between. Looked up from germline, CDR1 is MDHEN and CDR2 is SYDVKM. This CDR3 reads CASSLLTGPLRTGELFF. CDR3 DNA: TGTGCCAGCAGTTTACTTACCGGGCCCTTACGCACCGGGGAGCTGTTTTTT. Looking up the rest from reference TRBV28 and TRBJ2-2 gives the full variable domain: DVKVTQSSRYLVKRTGEKVFLECVQDMDHENMFWYRQDPGLGLRLIYFSYDVKMKEKGDIPEGYSVSREKKERFSLILESASTNQTSMYLCASSLLTGPLRTGELFFGEGSRLTVL.

The V call is TRBV16, the J call TRBJ1-5; TRBD1 matches 8 bases. The V gene's germline CDR1 is KGHSY and CDR2 FQNENV. This CDR3 region has 20 residues. V shed 4 bases and J 4 bases; nucleotides not matched to a gene: 21. In nucleotides, the CDR3 is TGTGCCAGCAGCCCGAGCCGGGCAGGGGGCGCGGTGTGGGGTAATCAGCCCCAGCATTTT. Protein sequence: CASSPSRAGGAVWGNQPQHF. Using reference TRBV16 and TRBJ1-5 for the parts outside the CDR3, the full variable domain is GEEVAQTPKHLVRGEGQKAKLYCAPIKGHSYVFWYQQVLKNEFKFLISFQNENVFDETGMPKERFSAKCLPNSPCSLEIQATKLEDSAVYFCASSPSRAGGAVWGNQPQHFGDGTRLSIL.

This clonotype was picked up one time. The V gene is TRBV21-1, the J gene TRBJ2-3; the D call of TRBD1 is as the table states it, not checked on the DNA. TRBV21-1 is designated a pseudogene. The CDR3 covers 16 residues. In nucleotides, the CDR3 is TGTGCCAGCGGCAAAGAAGGGGGACTGAGCCCAGATACGCAGTATTTT. Its translation is CASGKEGGLSPDTQYF.

This clonotype was counted many times. CDR3 DNA: TGTGCCAGCAGCTTAGCGGGACTACCCCCCAATGAGCAGTTCTTC. It is translated as CASSLAGLPPNEQFF. V gene TRBV13 combines with J gene TRBJ2-1; TRBD2 agrees at 7 bases. V trimming: 1 base; J trimming: 6 bases; junction bases outside the gene matches: 6. The germline gives CDR1 PRHDT, CDR2 FYEKMQ (reference sequence). The CDR3 covers 15 residues.

This clonotype was recorded at least ten times. The V gene is TRBV28, the J gene TRBJ2-5; D call uncertain. The CDR3 totals 13 residues. Trimming left V 5 bases short and J 1 base short, with 8 bases between. The germline V gene encodes CDR1 MDHEN and CDR2 SYDVKM. The CDR3 here is CASSHDIQETQYF. CDR3 coding DNA: TGTGCCAGCAGTCACGATATCCAAGAGACCCAGTACTTC.

This clonotype was seen more than once but under ten times. This chain joins TRBV20-1 and TRBJ1-2, with 12 bases matching TRBD1. The CDR3 totals 16 residues. Trimming cost V 5 bases and J 4 bases; bases outside gene matches: 11. The germline V gene encodes CDR1 DFQATT and CDR2 SNEGSKA (reference sequence). The CDR3 reads CSAPLAGTGGSYGYTF. CDR3 DNA: TGCAGTGCTCCTCTAGCCGGGACAGGGGGCAGCTATGGCTACACCTTC.

Ten or more counts support this clonotype. The chain joins TRBV18 to TRBJ2-1; 7 nucleotides match TRBD2. In germline, CDR1 is KGHSH, CDR2 LQKENI. The V gene end was trimmed by 8 bases and the J gene end by 7 bases; junction bases not matched to a gene: 8. This CDR3 spans 13 amino acids. The CDR3 sequence: CASSPPGGNEQFF. The CDR3 DNA follows: TGTGCCAGCAGCCCCCCGGGGGGTAATGAGCAGTTCTTC. Combining the CDR3 with reference TRBV18 and TRBJ2-1 gives the whole variable domain NAGVMQNPRHLVRRRGQEARLRCSPMKGHSHVYWYRQLPEEGLKFMVYLQKENIIDESGMPKERFSAEFPKEGPSILRIQQVVRGDSAAYFCASSPPGGNEQFFGPGTRLTVL.

This clonotype came up many times. The chain carries TRBV29-1 and TRBJ2-3, with 8 bases that match TRBD2. The V gene's germline CDR1 is SQVTM and CDR2 ANQGSEA. Trimming removed 4 bases from V and 4 bases from J; junction bases left unmatched: 7. The CDR3 runs to 14 residues. In nucleotides, the CDR3 is TGCAGCGTTGGGGTGGAACTAGCGGCAGATACGCAGTATTTT. This encodes CSVGVELAADTQYF.

This chain joins TRBV20-1 and TRBJ2-1, with TRBD2 matching over 10 bases. The germline CDR1 and CDR2 sequences are DFQATT and SNEGSKA (reference sequence). CDR3 length: 17 amino acids. V lost 1 base to trimming and J lost 6 bases; unmatched junction nucleotides: 12. CDR3 loop: CSARGLLLAGAGNEQFF. The DNA for the CDR3 is TGCAGTGCTAGAGGACTCCTGCTAGCGGGAGCTGGCAATGAGCAGTTCTTC.

This clonotype was observed many times. This CDR3 reads CASSEEGVEQFF. CDR3 DNA: TGTGCCAGCAGTGAGGAGGGAGTTGAGCAGTTCTTC. This chain links TRBV2 with TRBJ2-1; D may be TRBD2 (6 bases). Germline V gene lookup returns CDR1 SNHLY and CDR2 FYNNEI. V lost 3 bases and J 9 bases, leaving 9 bases between the germline ends. The CDR3 has 12 amino acids.